These 21 T cell receptor beta chains were sequenced from one sample in a study of blood T cell repertoires in COVID-19. Only in-frame clones appear in the TCRdb table, and some are missing; sequencing was by immunoSEQ multiplex PCR. The data contain 70,000 to 95,000 clones, around nine tenths of them seen just once; the ten biggest clones take up approximately 6.3%. Sequences were obtained from peripheral blood. These receptors were collected from a man between 50 and 59 years old with active COVID-19.

This clone has just a few counts. The V gene is TRBV9, the J gene TRBJ1-5; D is ambiguous. The ends were cut back, 4 bases at V and 0 bases at J, with 11 bases in the middle. CDR1 is SGDLS and CDR2 is YYNGEE in the germline V gene. The CDR3 contains 15 residues. The CDR3: CASSRAGLSNQPQHF. CDR3 nucleotides: TGTGCCAGCAGCCGGGCAGGACTTAGCAATCAGCCCCAGCATTTT.

The table lists this clone with a count of one. CDR3: CASNSPGLAGADTQYF. DNA of the CDR3: TGTGCCAGCAATTCCCCGGGACTAGCGGGTGCAGATACGCAGTATTTT. V usage is TRBV5-4 and J usage is TRBJ2-3; 12 nucleotides match TRBD2. Unmatched junction bases numbered 9, after V lost 6 bases and J lost 4 bases. The CDR3 covers 16 residues. From germline, CDR1 is SGHNT and CDR2 YYREEE (reference sequence).

The chain uses TRBV4-2 and TRBJ2-7; a weak D match, TRBD2 (6 bases). The CDR3 has 14 residues. V was trimmed by 1 base and J by 3 bases, leaving 10 bases between them. CDR1 is LGHNA and CDR2 is YNFKEQ in the germline V gene. The CDR3 bases are TGTGCCAGCAGCCAAGCAATTAGCGGCTACGAGCAGTACTTC. Translated: CASSQAISGYEQYF.

The gene calls are TRBV3-1 (or the pseudogene TRBV3-2) and TRBJ2-2, with 10 bases fitting TRBD2. CDR3 length equals 15 residues. The germline V gene has CDR1 LGHDT and CDR2 YNNKEL (reference sequence). The V and J ends lost 3 bases and 4 bases, in that order; junction bases with no gene match: 2. The CDR3: CASSQERGGTGELFF. The CDR3, as DNA: TGTGCCAGCAGCCAGGAGCGGGGGGGCACCGGGGAGCTGTTTTTT.

This chain uses TRBV5-6 with TRBJ1-2; D remains unclear. The germline V gene has CDR1 SGHDT and CDR2 YYEEEE. The CDR3 extends over 13 amino acids. V was cut by 0 bases and J by 5 bases, with 8 bases left in between. The CDR3 coding sequence is TGTGCCAGCAGCTTGGACAGACGGTATGGCTACACCTTC. Its translation: CASSLDRRYGYTF.

This chain joins TRBV7-6 and TRBJ2-7, with D possibly matching TRBD1 (6 bases). The CDR3 runs to 15 residues. Germline CDR1 is SGHVS and CDR2 is FNYEAQ. The V gene lost 1 base and the J gene lost 3 bases, with 13 bases spanning the gap. CDR3 in DNA: TGTGCCAGCAGCTTAGGGCAGGGGACGATCTACGAGCAGTACTTC. Its protein is CASSLGQGTIYEQYF.

V is TRBV6-5 and J is TRBJ1-2, with 9 bases matching TRBD1. The germline CDR1 and CDR2 sequences are MNHEY and SVGAGI. The CDR3 is made up of 12 amino acids. V was clipped by 8 bases and J by 7 bases; unmatched bases: 5. The CDR3 is CASGGQGLGYTF. Written as DNA, the CDR3 is TGTGCCAGCGGGGGACAGGGCCTTGGCTACACCTTC.

V is TRBV7-2 and J is TRBJ1-4, with D perhaps matching TRBD1 (6 bases). CDR3 size: 14 residues. V lost 4 bases, J lost 4 bases, and 10 bases lay in between. The germline gives CDR1 SGHTA, CDR2 FQGNSA. The DNA for the CDR3 is TGTGCCAGCAGCTGGGGGGGCCTTAATGAAAAACTGTTTTTT. As protein: CASSWGGLNEKLFF.

This clone occurred a few times. At one end, the junction sequence differs from germline, possibly due to a read error. The chain combines TRBV6-5 with TRBJ1-2, with TRBD1 matching over 7 bases. CDR3 length: 14 amino acids. Germline CDR1 reads MNHEY; CDR2 reads SVGAGI. The CDR3 reads CASSDSIGGDGYTF. CDR3 in DNA: TGTGCCAGCAGTGACTCTATAGGGGGCGATGGCTACACCTTC.

The chain couples TRBV28 to TRBJ2-5; TRBD2 matches 8 bases. The ends lost 5 bases at V and 4 bases at J; junction bases unmatched: 9. The CDR3 runs 15 residues. CDR1 and CDR2 from the germline V gene are MDHEN and SYDVKM. Here the CDR3 reads CASSPNRGGSETQYF. CDR3 bases: TGTGCCAGCAGTCCCAATCGCGGGGGGTCAGAGACCCAGTACTTC.

CDR3 in DNA: TGTGCCAGCAGTTTGCCCCGGCCGGGGGAAAAACTGTTTTTT. It codes for CASSLPRPGEKLFF. The chain recombines TRBV28 with TRBJ1-4, with D unresolved. Germline V gene sequence: CDR1 MDHEN, CDR2 SYDVKM. The germline V and J ends were trimmed by 3 bases and 8 bases, with 13 bases remaining between them. The CDR3 length is 14 residues.

The gene calls are TRBV28 and TRBJ2-5; D remains unclear. This CDR3 comprises 15 residues. Per the germline V gene, CDR1 is MDHEN and CDR2 is SYDVKM. The V gene lost 6 bases and the J gene lost 5 bases, with 19 bases spanning the gap. CDR3 sequence: CASSVPTSSWETQYF. The CDR3 region has the DNA TGTGCCAGCAGCGTACCTACCTCAAGTTGGGAGACCCAGTACTTC.

The chain recombines TRBV7-2 with TRBJ2-1; 10 bases fit TRBD2. Unmatched junction bases numbered 9, after V lost 4 bases and J lost 3 bases. This CDR3 contains 17 residues. Germline-derived CDR1 and CDR2 are SGHTA and FQGNSA. For the CDR3, the DNA is TGTGCCAGCAGCTCCCGGACTAGCGGAACCCTCTACAATGAGCAGTTCTTC. Amino acid sequence: CASSSRTSGTLYNEQFF. Full variable domain (missing parts from reference TRBV7-2 and TRBJ2-1): GAGVSQSPSNKVTEKGKDVELRCDPISGHTALYWYRQSLGQGLEFLIYFQGNSAPDKSGLPSDRFSAERTGGSVSTLTIQRTQQEDSAVYLCASSSRTSGTLYNEQFFGPGTRLTVL.

The gene calls are TRBV18 and TRBJ1-2, with 11 bases identical to TRBD1. Germline V CDR1 and CDR2: KGHSH, LQKENI. The junction had 8 bases not matched to a gene; V was cut back by 6 bases and J by 5 bases. The CDR3 extends over 15 amino acids. The CDR3 region has the DNA TGTGCCAGCTCGGACCGGGACAGGGGGGCTTATGGCTACACCTTC. It specifies CASSDRDRGAYGYTF.

This clone came up a few times. This chain joins TRBV5-6 and TRBJ1-2; D is possibly TRBD1 (5 bases). Trimming pared 5 bases from V and 4 bases from J, leaving 15 bases between. The germline CDR1 and CDR2 sequences are SGHDT and YYEEEE. The CDR3 spans 14 residues. In DNA form, the CDR3 reads TGTGCCAGCAGTCGCCGACAGCCTCTCTATGGCTACACCTTC. Translated: CASSRRQPLYGYTF.

The J gene is TRBJ2-1, the V gene TRBV19, with D possibly TRBD1 on 6 matching bases. The CDR3 runs to 15 residues. The germline gives CDR1 LNHDA, CDR2 SQIVND (reference sequence). Trimming pared 5 bases from V and 2 bases from J, leaving 13 bases between. The CDR3 DNA reads TGTGCCAGTAGTTCCGGGACACTAACCTACAATGAGCAGTTCTTC. It codes for CASSSGTLTYNEQFF.

The CDR3 reads CASSDQGAVYEQYF. Here the CDR3 DNA reads TGTGCCAGCAGCGATCAGGGGGCTGTCTACGAGCAGTACTTC. J is TRBJ2-7 and V is TRBV7-9; 8 nucleotides match TRBD1. V shed 5 bases, J shed 3 bases, and the junction held 6 bases outside the gene matches. Germline V gene sequence: CDR1 SEHNR, CDR2 FQNEAQ (reference sequence). This CDR3 has 14 amino acids.

This chain joins TRBV6-5 and TRBJ2-3, with 11 nucleotides matching TRBD2. Per germline, CDR1 MNHEY and CDR2 SVGAGI. The CDR3 runs to 15 residues. After removal of 6 bases from V and 5 bases from J, the junction contained 7 bases not matched to a gene. The CDR3 spells CASSPEGLAGDTQYF. The CDR3, as DNA: TGTGCCAGCAGCCCGGAAGGACTAGCGGGAGATACGCAGTATTTT.

The V gene is TRBV27, the J gene TRBJ2-5; 10 positions match TRBD1. V lost 4 bases and J lost 3; bases outside the gene matches: 2. Germline values: CDR1 MNHEY, CDR2 SMNVEV (reference sequence). The CDR3 loop spans 14 amino acids. The CDR3 here is CASSWGTGEETQYF. The CDR3 nucleotides are TGTGCCAGCAGTTGGGGGACAGGGGAAGAGACCCAGTACTTC.

This clone was picked up one time. V usage is TRBV27 and J usage is TRBJ2-7, with 8 bases identical to TRBD2. Germline loops: CDR1 MNHEY, CDR2 SMNVEV (reference sequence). The CDR3 has 16 residues. After removal of 1 base from V and 4 bases from J, the junction contained 9 bases not matched to a gene. CDR3 residues: CASSLLGGGLDYEQYF. The CDR3 DNA reads as TGTGCCAGCAGTTTATTAGGCGGGGGGCTCGATTACGAGCAGTACTTC.

This clone was picked up a small number of times. This chain links TRBV4-2 with TRBJ1-4, with 9 bases aligning to TRBD1. Germline values: CDR1 LGHNA, CDR2 YNFKEQ. The V gene end was trimmed by 1 base and the J gene end by 8 bases; junction bases not matched to a gene: 2. The CDR3 spans 14 residues. CDR3 bases: TGTGCCAGCAGCCAAGCCGGGACAGGGGAAAAACTGTTTTTT. This codes for CASSQAGTGEKLFF.